The present TCR beta chain was sequenced within a study of T cell responses to AZD1222 COVID-19 vaccine. TCRdb's table, derived via immunoSEQ multiplex PCR, lists solely in-frame clones and lacks some. The repertoire has approximately 100,000 clones, 85% to 90% of them found once; the top ten carry around 5%. The CDR3 runs 19 residues. Trimming took 5 bases from V and 0 from J; bases not matched to a gene: 12. Per the germline V gene, CDR1 is SGHNT and CDR2 is YENEEA. V usage is TRBV11-3 and J usage is TRBJ2-4; 11 bases fit TRBD2. This receptor was taken from an adult in good health. Sequencing was performed on peripheral blood, taken on day 0 of AZD1222 vaccination. In nucleotides, the CDR3 is TGTGCCAGCAGCAACCCCGGGACTAGCGGTTACATAGCCAAAAACATTCAGTACTTC. It codes for CASSNPGTSGYIAKNIQYF.